The 19 T cell receptor beta chains presented below share a single source sample, sequenced in a study of response to subunit inactivated influenza vaccine. TCRdb independently ran MiXCR on the RT-PCR reads; one entry per CDR3 protein. The profile shows approximately 310,000 distinct CDR3 sequences, 20% to 25% of them singletons. The source was PBMCs from blood, collected less than 22 months after vaccination. The receptors shown here come from a man aged 50 to 75 who received an inactivated influenza vaccine.

This clonotype occurred a few times. The genes are TRBV20-1 and TRBJ1-1, with D possibly matching TRBD1 (5 bases). V lost 0 bases and J 1 base, leaving 21 bases between the germline ends. The CDR3 totals 18 residues. CDR1 is DFQATT and CDR2 is SNEGSKA in the germline V gene (reference sequence). CDR3 bases: TGCAGTGCTAGAGAAAGTGGGTGGGGGTCCCGGCCGAACACTGAAGCTTTCTTT. This translates into CSARESGWGSRPNTEAFF.

This clonotype turned up a few times. The chain carries TRBV7-2 and TRBJ1-5, with D possibly TRBD1 on 5 matching bases. This CDR3 is 14 amino acids long. Germline CDR1 is SGHTA and CDR2 is FQGNSA. V was clipped by 3 bases and J by 2 bases, with 8 bases between them. The CDR3 coding sequence is TGTGCCAGCAGCTTTGGCAGGGGCAATCAGCCCCAGCATTTT. It encodes CASSFGRGNQPQHF.

The genes are TRBV2 and TRBJ1-1; the D gene is possibly TRBD1 (5 bases). This CDR3 is 17 amino acids long. V lost 4 bases to trimming and J lost 1 base, with 19 bases between them. Germline V lookup: CDR1 SNHLY, CDR2 FYNNEI. The CDR3 DNA is TGTGCCAGCAGTGGATGGGGCCCCGGGACGACGAACACTGAAGCTTTCTTT. It is translated as CASSGWGPGTTNTEAFF.

J is TRBJ1-4 and V is TRBV5-5; a possible D gene is TRBD1 (6 bases). This CDR3 spans 15 amino acids. V gave up 0 bases and J gave up 5 bases, with 11 bases separating them. Germline V gene data show CDR1 as SGHKS and CDR2 as YYEKEE (reference sequence). The CDR3 nucleotides are TGTGCCAGCAGCTTGGGGGGGCGAGGGAATGAAAAACTGTTTTTT. Its protein product is CASSLGGRGNEKLFF.

This clonotype was seen a handful of times. The chain recombines TRBV28 with TRBJ1-6, with TRBD1 as a possible D gene (5 bases). Trimming shortened V by 7 bases and J by 8 bases, and 15 bases separated the two germline ends. The CDR3 is made up of 14 amino acids. CDR1 is MDHEN, CDR2 SYDVKM, per germline. CDR3 residues: CASTLGTGYSPLHF. CDR3 nucleotide sequence: TGTGCCAGCACTCTTGGGACTGGGTATTCACCCCTCCACTTT. The complete variable domain, with remaining parts taken from reference TRBV28 and TRBJ1-6, reads DVKVTQSSRYLVKRTGEKVFLECVQDMDHENMFWYRQDPGLGLRLIYFSYDVKMKEKGDIPEGYSVSREKKERFSLILESASTNQTSMYLCASTLGTGYSPLHFGNGTRLTVT.

This clonotype was seen at least ten times. V usage is TRBV6-2 or TRBV6-3 and J usage is TRBJ2-1; TRBD1 agrees at 7 bases. The germline CDR1 and CDR2 sequences are MNHEY and SVGEGT. Trimming took 5 bases from V and 2 from J; bases not matched to a gene: 6. The length of the CDR3 is 15 residues. The CDR3 protein is CASSPGQATYNEQFF. The CDR3 nucleotides read TGTGCCAGCAGTCCTGGACAGGCCACCTACAATGAGCAGTTCTTC.

This clonotype was recorded a few times. The rearrangement uses TRBV4-3 and TRBJ2-3, with 8 bases fitting TRBD1. V lost 3 bases and J lost 4; bases outside the gene matches: 12. Looked up from germline, CDR1 is LGHNA and CDR2 is YSLEER. The CDR3 consists of 17 residues. DNA for the CDR3: TGCGCCAGCAGCCACCTTACCGGGACAGGCCCCGCAGATACGCAGTATTTT. As protein: CASSHLTGTGPADTQYF.

This clonotype has just a few counts. The chain uses TRBV20-1 and TRBJ1-6, with a possible D match to TRBD1 (5 bases). The CDR3 totals 14 residues. V was clipped by 3 bases and J by 6 bases, with 12 bases between them. Germline V gene sequence: CDR1 DFQATT, CDR2 SNEGSKA (reference sequence). Here the CDR3 DNA reads TGCAGTGCTAGGATCCGGGACTTTAATTCACCCCTCCACTTT. This encodes CSARIRDFNSPLHF.

The chain combines TRBV12-3 or TRBV12-4 with TRBJ1-1; D possibly corresponds to TRBD1 (5 bases). This CDR3 is built from 16 residues. Trimming pared 1 base from V and 4 bases from J, leaving 16 bases between. CDR3 sequence: CASSLGPGRGGTEAFF. The CDR3 DNA reads TGTGCCAGCAGTTTAGGCCCAGGGCGGGGGGGCACTGAAGCTTTCTTT.

This clonotype was picked up a small number of times. The chain joins TRBV11-2 to TRBJ2-1, with TRBD2 identical over 7 bases. The CDR3 has 14 residues. V dropped 6 bases and J dropped 5; count of bases not matched to a gene: 7. Germline CDR1 SGHAT, CDR2 FQNNGV. CDR3 residues: CASSWTRGNNEQFF. DNA of the CDR3: TGTGCCAGCAGTTGGACTAGGGGCAACAATGAGCAGTTCTTC.

CDR3 residues: CSVSGPSPNQPQHF. CDR3 coding DNA: TGCAGTGTATCGGGACCGTCTCCTAATCAGCCCCAGCATTTT. The chain recombines TRBV20-1 with TRBJ1-5; perhaps TRBD1 as D (5 bases). The CDR3 has 14 residues. The germline V gene encodes CDR1 DFQATT and CDR2 SNEGSKA (reference sequence). The V end lost 7 bases, the J end lost 4 bases, and 17 bases lay between the germline ends.

The chain carries TRBV10-3 and TRBJ1-3; 7 bases are shared with TRBD1. Germline V gives CDR1 ENHRY, CDR2 SYGVKD. V lost 6 bases, J lost 1 base, and 6 bases stayed unmatched. There are 15 residues in the CDR3. DNA for the CDR3: TGTGCCATCAGCGACAGGGCTGCTTCTGGAAACACCATATATTTT. Protein: CAISDRAASGNTIYF.

This clonotype has a count of ten or more. The V call is TRBV12-3 or TRBV12-4, the J call TRBJ1-1; the D gene is possibly TRBD1 (5 bases). This CDR3 is 15 amino acids long. Trimming took off 5 bases at V and 4 bases at J, with 17 bases between the two ends. The CDR3 spells CASSPSFGTVTEAFF. As DNA, the CDR3 is TGTGCCAGCAGTCCTTCCTTTGGGACCGTCACTGAAGCTTTCTTT.

The chain recombines TRBV7-6 with TRBJ1-6; possible D gene TRBD1, 6 bases. Trimming shortened V by 4 bases and J by 8 bases, and 15 bases separated the two germline ends. The CDR3 is 15 amino acids. Germline assignment: CDR1 SGHVS and CDR2 FNYEAQ. As DNA, the CDR3 is TGTGCCAGCAGCTGGAGTCTAGGGGGGGATTCACCCCTCCACTTT. Translation gives CASSWSLGGDSPLHF.

The chain uses TRBV12-3 or TRBV12-4 and TRBJ2-3, with 8 bases matching TRBD1. CDR3 length: 13 residues. With 8 bases clipped from V and 2 bases from J, the junction kept 3 bases outside the gene matches. CDR3 DNA: TGTGCCAGCGGGACAGGACTCACAGATACGCAGTATTTT. Translating it yields CASGTGLTDTQYF.

With respect to this clonotype: Mismatch with germline at one junction end may stem from a read error. The chain has TRBV28 and TRBJ2-3; 14 positions match TRBD2. CDR1 and CDR2 (germline): MDHEN, SYDVKM. The CDR3 is made up of 20 amino acids. The CDR3 protein is CASSGLLLLGLAGEQDMQYF. The CDR3 nucleotides are TGTGCCAGCAGCGGATTGTTACTCTTGGGACTAGCGGGGGAGCAAGATATGCAGTATTTT.

In this sample, this clonotype turned up a few times. The rearrangement joins TRBV3-1 to TRBJ2-5; D gene uncertain. V lost 6 bases to trimming and J lost 2 bases, with 13 bases between them. Germline V gene sequence: CDR1 LGHDT, CDR2 YNNKEL (reference sequence). CDR3 length: 14 residues. As DNA, the CDR3 is TGTGCCAGCAGAGGTCACAGCAGACAAGAGACCCAGTACTTC. Amino acids: CASRGHSRQETQYF.

The rearrangement uses TRBV6-5 and TRBJ1-4, with 11 bases fitting TRBD1. Germline assignment: CDR1 MNHEY and CDR2 SVGAGI. This CDR3 has 16 residues. V trimming: 2 bases; J trimming: 7 bases; junction bases outside the gene matches: 6. The CDR3 loop is CASSYPGQGEGEKLFF. The CDR3 DNA follows: TGTGCCAGCAGTTACCCGGGACAGGGGGAAGGTGAAAAACTGTTTTTT.

The chain links TRBV7-2 to TRBJ2-3; D is perhaps TRBD2 (5 bases). In germline, CDR1 is SGHTA, CDR2 FQGNSA. V lost 5 bases to trimming and J lost 6 bases, with 12 bases between them. The CDR3 runs 13 residues. CDR3 sequence reads: CASSRTGKDTQYF. The CDR3, as DNA: TGTGCCAGCAGCCGGACGGGGAAGGATACGCAGTATTTT.